This paragraph covers one T cell receptor (beta chain) sequence. The sample comes from a study of blood T cell repertoires in COVID-19. Whole-study context: Spain, Italy and the United States supplied samples that represented acute and convalescent COVID-19. Sources were T cells, B-cell-depleted T cells, or PBMCs; the material itself was cDNA or gDNA.

Authors' methods: The authors estimated nucleated cell counts from reference gene primer amplification. Sequencing used immunoSEQ multiplex PCR; TCRdb keeps in-frame clones, though not all of them. For V, J and clone size, that table is used; D and trimming come from the DNA. The table records roughly 340,000 clones, around 87% of them present only once. Clinical histories supplied by participants themselves formed the basis of cohort assignment. Per germline, CDR1 SGHDT and CDR2 YYEEEE. The CDR3 runs 14 residues. V lost 4 bases, J lost 5 bases, and 6 bases stayed unmatched. The V call is TRBV5-6, the J call TRBJ2-5, with TRBD1 matching over 9 bases. The sequenced sample was PBMCs or T cells enriched from blood (not recorded which). The TCR sequence derives from a man in his forties or fifties in a cohort exposed to, infected with or recovered from COVID-19 (not recorded which). CDR3 loop: CASSEQGAGETQYF. The CDR3 DNA sequence: TGTGCCAGCAGCGAACAGGGGGCGGGGGAGACCCAGTACTTC.